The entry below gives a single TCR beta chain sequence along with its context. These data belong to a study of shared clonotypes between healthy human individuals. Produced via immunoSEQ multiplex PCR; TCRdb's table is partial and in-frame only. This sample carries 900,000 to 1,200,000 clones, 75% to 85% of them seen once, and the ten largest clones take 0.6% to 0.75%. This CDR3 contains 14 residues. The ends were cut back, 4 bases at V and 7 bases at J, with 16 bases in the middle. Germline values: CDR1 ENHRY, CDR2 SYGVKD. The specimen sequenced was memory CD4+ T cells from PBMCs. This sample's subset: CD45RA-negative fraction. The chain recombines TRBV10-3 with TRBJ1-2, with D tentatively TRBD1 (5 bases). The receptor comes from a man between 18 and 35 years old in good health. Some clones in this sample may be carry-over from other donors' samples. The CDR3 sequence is CAISAGLVSGGYTF. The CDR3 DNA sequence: TGTGCCATCAGTGCAGGGTTGGTTTCTGGTGGCTACACCTTC.